These 21 T cell receptor beta chains originate from one sample sequenced in a study of blood T cells in healthy people across ages. PCR was performed a second time for about 7 to 12 cycles using a sample-barcoded 5' primer and a J-beta primer mix. TCRdb reanalysed the 5' RACE reads using MiXCR and keeps one entry per CDR3 protein. This sample has over 1,500,000 distinct CDR3 sequences, with approximately 39% found just once. Sequencing was performed on blood. The receptors derive from a human donor in good health.

Of note for this clonotype: One end of the junction does not line up with germline, which may come from a read error. The chain links TRBV29-1 to TRBJ2-6; possibly TRBD1 for D (5 bases). Germline V gene lookup returns CDR1 SQVTM and CDR2 ANQGSEA. This CDR3 region has 14 residues. The CDR3 protein is CSVRQQSGANVRTF. The CDR3 coding sequence is TGCAGCGTCCGGCAGCAGTCTGGGGCCAACGTCCGGACTTTC.

A few counts support this clonotype. The junction differs from germline at one of its ends, possibly a read error. The chain links TRBV20-1 to TRBJ1-5; D may be TRBD1 (5 bases). The CDR3 spans 13 residues. The germline V gene encodes CDR1 DFQATT and CDR2 SNEGSKA (reference sequence). The CDR3 DNA reads TGCGGTGCTAGTGGGGACGGGAATCAGCCCCAGCATTTT. Protein: CGASGDGNQPQHF.

The chain links TRBV3-1 to TRBJ2-1; perhaps TRBD1 as D (6 bases). Germline V gene lookup returns CDR1 LGHDT and CDR2 YNNKEL (reference sequence). Trimming cost V 3 bases and J 15 bases, with 12 bases left between them. This CDR3 spans 11 amino acids. In nucleotides, the CDR3 is TGTGCCAGCAGCCAGGGGGCGTCGGCGTTCTTC. Translating gives CASSQGASAFF.

This clonotype was observed a handful of times. V is TRBV5-1 and J is TRBJ2-3; D is possibly TRBD1 or TRBD2 (5 bases each). CDR1 is SGHRS and CDR2 is YFSETQ in the germline V gene. This CDR3 comprises 14 residues. The V end was cut by 0 bases, the J end by 6 bases, with 11 bases between. The CDR3 region is CASSLVGDGDTQYF. The CDR3, as DNA: TGCGCCAGCAGCTTGGTAGGGGACGGGGATACGCAGTATTTT.

The genes are TRBV20-1 and TRBJ2-5; 10 bases match TRBD2. The CDR3 covers 13 residues. In germline, CDR1 is DFQATT, CDR2 SNEGSKA (reference sequence). The chain's CDR3 is CQVQRGGLETQYF. The CDR3 DNA reads as TGCCAGGTCCAGCGGGGGGGTCTTGAGACCCAGTACTTC.

The rearrangement joins TRBV5-1 to TRBJ2-7; 9 bases map to TRBD1. Germline loops: CDR1 SGHRS, CDR2 YFSETQ. Trimming removed 0 bases from V and 3 bases from J; junction bases left unmatched: 4. CDR3 size: 15 residues. CDR3 residues: CASSLGDRVVYEQYF. The CDR3 nucleotides read TGCGCCAGCAGCTTGGGGGACAGGGTGGTCTACGAGCAGTACTTC.

This clonotype has only a few counts. The chain recombines TRBV4-1 with TRBJ2-3; a possible D gene is TRBD2 (6 bases). There are 17 residues in the CDR3. The germline CDR1 and CDR2 sequences are MGHRA and YSYEKL. With 1 base removed from V and 1 base from J, the gap between germline ends came to 15 bases. The CDR3 spells CASSQVVQGLGTDTQYF. The DNA for the CDR3 is TGCGCCAGCAGCCAAGTCGTCCAGGGACTGGGCACAGATACGCAGTATTTT.

The chain uses TRBV29-1 and TRBJ2-3; TRBD2 matches 10 bases. The CDR3 totals 13 residues. Germline CDR1 SQVTM, CDR2 ANQGSEA. Germline trimming cut 4 bases from V and 7 bases from J; bases unmatched to any gene: 5. DNA of the CDR3: TGCAGCGTTGGACCTAGCGGGGGAAATACGCAGTATTTT. It translates to CSVGPSGGNTQYF.

The rearrangement joins TRBV10-3 to TRBJ2-7; 8 bases are shared with TRBD1. The DNA end is a closer match to TRBJ2-5, so the J assignment may be wrong. The germline V gene has CDR1 ENHRY and CDR2 SYGVKD. This CDR3 has 15 residues. CDR3 sequence (DNA): TGTGCCATCAGTGAGTCGCACAGGGGGACGCAGACCCAGTACTTC. It codes for CAISESHRGTQTQYF.

Only a few counts were recorded for this clonotype. The chain employs TRBV7-9 and TRBJ2-1; TRBD1 might be the D (6 bases). Trimming cost V 5 bases and J 9 bases, with 17 bases left between them. The CDR3 covers 14 residues. Germline V gives CDR1 SEHNR, CDR2 FQNEAQ (reference sequence). This CDR3 is CASSRNRAWGEQFF. The CDR3 DNA sequence: TGTGCCAGCAGCCGGAACAGGGCTTGGGGTGAGCAGTTCTTC.

The genes are TRBV7-3 and TRBJ1-4, with 10 bases that match TRBD1. This CDR3 has 16 amino acids. CDR1 is SGHTA and CDR2 is FQGTGA in the germline V gene. V lost 5 bases, J lost 3 bases, and 6 bases stayed unmatched. This CDR3 is CASSPGQGDSNEKLFF. Written as DNA, the CDR3 is TGTGCCAGCAGCCCCGGACAGGGGGATTCTAATGAAAAACTGTTTTTT.

This clonotype has only a few counts. V and J are TRBV28 and TRBJ2-6, with D perhaps matching TRBD1 (7 bases). With 6 bases removed from V and 12 bases from J, the gap between germline ends came to 18 bases. CDR3 length equals 14 residues. The germline CDR1 and CDR2 sequences are MDHEN and SYDVKM. DNA for the CDR3: TGTGCCAGCAGGGGAGGACAGGCCGGTGGCGTCCTGACTTTC. This sequence encodes CASRGGQAGGVLTF.

The chain recombines TRBV6-5 with TRBJ2-7; D possibly uses TRBD1 or TRBD2 (6 bases each). This CDR3 spans 15 amino acids. V lost 7 bases to trimming and J lost 2 bases, with 18 bases between them. Germline CDR1 MNHEY, CDR2 SVGAGI. The CDR3 loop reads CASKGGPELAYEQYF. CDR3 sequence (DNA): TGTGCCAGCAAAGGGGGGCCGGAGCTCGCCTACGAGCAGTACTTC.

The rearrangement links TRBV24-1 to TRBJ2-1; 10 nucleotides align to TRBD1. The CDR3 totals 15 residues. Trimming cost V 4 bases and J 7 bases; bases outside gene matches: 6. Germline V gives CDR1 KGHDR, CDR2 SFDVKD. CDR3 in amino acids: CATSDTGQGQNEQFF. CDR3 in DNA: TGTGCCACCAGTGACACGGGACAGGGGCAGAATGAGCAGTTCTTC.

Only a few counts were recorded for this clonotype. This chain uses TRBV20-1 with TRBJ2-1; TRBD1 aligns across 10 bases. Germline assignment: CDR1 DFQATT and CDR2 SNEGSKA (reference sequence). CDR3 length equals 16 residues. Trimming removed 0 bases from V and 5 bases from J; junction bases left unmatched: 7. CDR3 nucleotides: TGCAGTGCTAGAGACAGGGACAGGGGAATAAACAATGAGCAGTTCTTC. It encodes CSARDRDRGINNEQFF.

Note on this clonotype: Germline and junction disagree at one end, which may indicate a read error. V is TRBV6-5 and J is TRBJ2-7, with 9 bases identical to TRBD1. CDR3 length equals 14 residues. The germline V gene has CDR1 MNHEY and CDR2 SVGAGI. CDR3 protein: CASSRTGGHYERYF. CDR3 bases: TGTGCCAGTAGTCGTACAGGGGGCCACTACGAGCGGTACTTC.

This clonotype was seen just once. This rearrangement joins TRBV28 to TRBJ2-7; 9 bases are shared with TRBD1. J gave up 2 bases and V 3 bases, and 5 bases lay outside the gene matches. Germline CDR1 and CDR2: MDHEN and SYDVKM. CDR3 size: 15 residues. The CDR3 DNA follows: TGTGCCAGCAGTTTTAGACAGGGGGTTCCCTACGAGCAGTACTTC. This translates into CASSFRQGVPYEQYF. Complete variable domain (other parts from reference TRBV28 and TRBJ2-7): DVKVTQSSRYLVKRTGEKVFLECVQDMDHENMFWYRQDPGLGLRLIYFSYDVKMKEKGDIPEGYSVSREKKERFSLILESASTNQTSMYLCASSFRQGVPYEQYFGPGTRLTVT.

This clonotype appeared many times. The V gene is TRBV29-1, the J gene TRBJ2-7, with TRBD1 matching 9 bases. This CDR3 has 13 residues. Losses at the gene ends were 6 bases for V and 2 bases for J; bases not matched to a gene: 5. In germline, CDR1 is SQVTM, CDR2 ANQGSEA. The CDR3 loop is CSVGTGITYEQYF. In nucleotides, the CDR3 is TGCAGCGTGGGGACAGGGATAACCTACGAGCAGTACTTC.

V and J are TRBV29-1 and TRBJ1-1; 8 positions agree with TRBD1. This CDR3 is built from 10 residues. The V gene's germline CDR1 is SQVTM and CDR2 ANQGSEA. V gave up 7 bases and J gave up 11 bases; unmatched junction bases: 6. The CDR3 nucleotides read TGCAGCGCCGGGGACAGGATGGCTTTCTTT. This encodes CSAGDRMAFF.

The chain couples TRBV9 to TRBJ2-1, with D perhaps TRBD2 (6 bases). V was pared by 0 bases and J by 4 bases, with 11 bases between. The CDR3 contains 15 residues. Germline lookup yields CDR1 SGDLS and CDR2 YYNGEE. Here the CDR3 DNA reads TGTGCCAGCAGCGTAGAGGGACTCCAATACAATGAGCAGTTCTTC. It translates to CASSVEGLQYNEQFF.

This clonotype was seen more than once but under ten times. V usage is TRBV11-2 and J usage is TRBJ1-4; possibly TRBD1 for D (6 bases). Trimming took off 5 bases at V and 1 base at J, with 8 bases between the two ends. The CDR3 loop spans 14 amino acids. Germline CDR1 reads SGHAT; CDR2 reads FQNNGV. CDR3 bases: TGTGCCAGCAGCCGCAGGGGAACTAATGAAAAACTGTTTTTT. Protein: CASSRRGTNEKLFF.